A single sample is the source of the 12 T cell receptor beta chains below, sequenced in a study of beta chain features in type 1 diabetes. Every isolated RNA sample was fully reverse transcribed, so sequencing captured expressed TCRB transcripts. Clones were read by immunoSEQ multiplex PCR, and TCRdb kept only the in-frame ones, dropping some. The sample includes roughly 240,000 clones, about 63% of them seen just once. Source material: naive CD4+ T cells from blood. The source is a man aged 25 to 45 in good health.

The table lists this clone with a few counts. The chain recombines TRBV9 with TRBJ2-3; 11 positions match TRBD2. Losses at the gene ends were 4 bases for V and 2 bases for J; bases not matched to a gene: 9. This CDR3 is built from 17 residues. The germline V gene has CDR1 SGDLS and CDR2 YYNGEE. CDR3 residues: CASSPLSGRAHTDTQYF. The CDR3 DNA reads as TGTGCCAGCAGCCCTCTTAGCGGGAGGGCCCACACAGATACGCAGTATTTT. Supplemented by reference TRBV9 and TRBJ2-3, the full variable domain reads DSGVTQTPKHLITATGQRVTLRCSPRSGDLSVYWYQQSLDQGLQFLIQYYNGEERAKGNILERFSAQQFPDLHSELNLSSLELGDSALYFCASSPLSGRAHTDTQYFGPGTRLTVL.

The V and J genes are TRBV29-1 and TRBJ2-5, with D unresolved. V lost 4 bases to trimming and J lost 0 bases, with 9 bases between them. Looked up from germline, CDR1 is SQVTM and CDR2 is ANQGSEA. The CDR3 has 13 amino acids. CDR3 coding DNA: TGCAGCGTTGGAAACACCTACCAAGAGACCCAGTACTTC. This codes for CSVGNTYQETQYF.

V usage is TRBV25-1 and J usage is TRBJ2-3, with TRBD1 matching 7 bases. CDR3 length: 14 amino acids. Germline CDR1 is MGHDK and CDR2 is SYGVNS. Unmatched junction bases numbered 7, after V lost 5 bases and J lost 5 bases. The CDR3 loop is CASSLPGQQDTQYF. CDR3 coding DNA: TGTGCCAGCAGTTTACCGGGACAGCAAGATACGCAGTATTTT.

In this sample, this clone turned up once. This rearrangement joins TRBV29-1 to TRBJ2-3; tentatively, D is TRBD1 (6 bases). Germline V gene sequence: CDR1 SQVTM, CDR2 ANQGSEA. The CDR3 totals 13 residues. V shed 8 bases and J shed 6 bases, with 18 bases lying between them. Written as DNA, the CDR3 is TGCAGCTCCCAGGGGCCCCGAGGCGATACGCAGTATTTT. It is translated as CSSQGPRGDTQYF.

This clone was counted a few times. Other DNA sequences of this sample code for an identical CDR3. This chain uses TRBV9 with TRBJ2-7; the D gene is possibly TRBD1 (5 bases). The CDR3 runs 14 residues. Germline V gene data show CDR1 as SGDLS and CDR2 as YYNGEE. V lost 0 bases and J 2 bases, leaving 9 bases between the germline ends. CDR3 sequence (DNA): TGTGCCAGCAGCGTAGGGCAGGGAACCTACGAGCAGTACTTC. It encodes CASSVGQGTYEQYF.

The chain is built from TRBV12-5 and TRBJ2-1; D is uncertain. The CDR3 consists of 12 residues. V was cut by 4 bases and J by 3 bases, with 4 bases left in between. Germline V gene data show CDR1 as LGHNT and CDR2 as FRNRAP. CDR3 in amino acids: CASGWVYNEQFF. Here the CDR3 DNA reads TGTGCTAGTGGTTGGGTCTACAATGAGCAGTTCTTC.

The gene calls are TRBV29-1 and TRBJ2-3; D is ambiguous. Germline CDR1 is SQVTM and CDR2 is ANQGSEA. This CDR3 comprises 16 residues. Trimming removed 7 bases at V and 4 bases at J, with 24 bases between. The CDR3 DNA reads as TGCAGCGCCGCCGCCCACGGTGGATCCGGCCCAGATACGCAGTATTTT. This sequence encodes CSAAAHGGSGPDTQYF.

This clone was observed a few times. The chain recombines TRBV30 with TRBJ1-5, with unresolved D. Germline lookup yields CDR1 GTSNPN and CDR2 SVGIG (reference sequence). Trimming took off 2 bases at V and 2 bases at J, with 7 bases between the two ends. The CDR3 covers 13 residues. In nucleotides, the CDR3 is TGTGCCTGGAGTTTCGATGGCAATCAGCCCCAGCATTTT. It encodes CAWSFDGNQPQHF.

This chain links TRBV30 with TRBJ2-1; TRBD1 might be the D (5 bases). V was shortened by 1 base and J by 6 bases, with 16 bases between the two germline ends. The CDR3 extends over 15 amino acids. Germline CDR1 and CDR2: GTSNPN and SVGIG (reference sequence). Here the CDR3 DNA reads TGTGCCTGGAGTGGGGGCCTCCGGTGGAGCAATGAGCAGTTCTTC. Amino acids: CAWSGGLRWSNEQFF.

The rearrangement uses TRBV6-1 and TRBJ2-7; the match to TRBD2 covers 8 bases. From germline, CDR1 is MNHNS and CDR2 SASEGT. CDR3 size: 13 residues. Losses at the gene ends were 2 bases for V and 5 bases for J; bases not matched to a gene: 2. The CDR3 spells CASSESRGDEQYF. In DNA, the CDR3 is TGTGCCAGCAGTGAATCGCGGGGGGACGAGCAGTACTTC.

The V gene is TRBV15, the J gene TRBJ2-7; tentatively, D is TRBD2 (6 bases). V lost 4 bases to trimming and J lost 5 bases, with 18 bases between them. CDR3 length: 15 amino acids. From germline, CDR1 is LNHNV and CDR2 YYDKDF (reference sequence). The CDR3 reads CATSKPSGGKNEQYF. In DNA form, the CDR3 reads TGTGCCACCAGCAAGCCCTCCGGAGGGAAGAACGAGCAGTACTTC.

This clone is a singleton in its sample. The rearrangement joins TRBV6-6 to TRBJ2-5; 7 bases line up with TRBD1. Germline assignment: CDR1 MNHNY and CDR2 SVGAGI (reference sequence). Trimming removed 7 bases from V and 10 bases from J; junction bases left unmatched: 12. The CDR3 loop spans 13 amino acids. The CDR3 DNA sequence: TGTGCCAGCACCCTCGACAGGGTGGGTCTCCAGTACTTC. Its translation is CASTLDRVGLQYF.